This is a list of T cell receptor beta chains from one sample in a study of shared T cell receptors in the human thymus. Profiled with immunoSEQ multiplex PCR; TCRdb holds only in-frame clones, not every one. The profile shows hundreds of thousands of clones, approximately 89% of them singletons. A further study also used this sample, focusing on human thymus T cells.

Material: thymocytes. These receptors came from a boy in the first two years of life with a congenital heart defect. CDR3s include the opening cysteine and the closing phenylalanine or tryptophan. Each record gives: J gene, D gene, clone size, V gene, CDR3 protein, CDR3 DNA. D genes are given only for firm matches. Clone sizes are given selectively: once, few, many, or a class where the clone is expanded.

TRBJ2-7 | TRBD1 | . | TRBV7-2 | CASSLGRDRGWSFFEQYF | TGTGCCAGCAGCTTAGGAAGGGACAGGGGATGGTCATTCTTCGAGCAGTACTTC
TRBJ1-2 | TRBD1 | . | TRBV9 | CASSAAPGTGAYGYTF | TGTGCCAGCAGCGCCGCCCCTGGGACAGGGGCTTATGGCTACACCTTC
TRBJ1-2 | TRBD1 | . | TRBV6-4 | CASSRTGGGDGYTF | TGTGCCAGCAGTCGGACAGGGGGCGGCGATGGCTACACCTTC
TRBJ2-1 | . | . | TRBV29-1 | CSALQGGFYEQFF | TGCAGCGCCCTACAGGGAGGGTTTTATGAGCAGTTCTTC
TRBJ1-2 | . | . | TRBV11-2 | CASSLDQLYGYTF | TGTGCCAGCAGCTTAGATCAACTGTATGGCTACACCTTC
TRBJ2-6 | . | . | TRBV11-2 | CASSLANRISGANVLTF | TGTGCCAGCAGCTTAGCCAACAGGATCTCTGGGGCCAACGTCCTGACTTTC
TRBJ2-2 | . | . | TRBV7-2 | CASSLQGNTGELFF | TGTGCCAGCAGCTTACAGGGTAACACCGGGGAGCTGTTTTTT
TRBJ2-1 | TRBD1 | . | TRBV30 | CAWSLIGTGGGEQFF | TGTGCCTGGAGTCTAATCGGGACAGGGGGTGGTGAGCAGTTCTTC
TRBJ2-2 | TRBD1 | once | TRBV27 | CASSLGQGSGELFF | TGTGCCAGCAGTCTCGGACAGGGTTCGGGGGAGCTGTTTTTT
TRBJ2-3 | TRBD2 | . | TRBV5-1 | CASSLGLAGEGIDTQYF | TGCGCCAGCAGCCTAGGACTAGCGGGGGAGGGTATAGATACGCAGTATTTT
TRBJ1-5 | TRBD1 | . | TRBV6-1 | CASSDEGAYCNQPQHF | TGTGCCAGCAGTGACGAGGGGGCTTATTGCAATCAGCCCCAGCATTTT
TRBJ2-5 | . | . | TRBV9 | CASSPLPGLIQETQYF | TGTGCCAGCAGCCCTCTCCCGGGACTGATCCAAGAGACCCAGTACTTC
TRBJ2-1 | . | . | TRBV10-3 | CAIRTYNEQFF | TGTGCCATCAGAACTTACAATGAGCAGTTCTTC
TRBJ2-1 | . | few | TRBV21-1 | CASSKRTGGKKREQFF | TGTGCCAGCAGCAAGAGAACGGGGGGGAAGAAGCGTGAGCAGTTCTTC
TRBJ1-3 | . | few | TRBV29-1 | CSVAGGQDTIYF | TGCAGCGTTGCTGGGGGCCAGGACACCATATATTTT
TRBJ2-1 | . | . | TRBV2 | CASSEARIARNSYNEQFF | TGTGCCAGCAGTGAAGCTCGGATAGCGAGGAACTCCTACAATGAGCAGTTCTTC
TRBJ2-7 | . | . | TRBV5-6 | CASKRQSPFYEQYF | TGTGCCAGCAAGCGACAGTCCCCGTTTTACGAGCAGTACTTC
TRBJ2-2 | . | . | TRBV7-2 | CASSLHRENTGELFF | TGTGCCAGCAGCCTACACAGGGAGAACACCGGGGAGCTGTTTTTT
TRBJ1-5 | . | . | TRBV28 | CASNPVFSNQPQHF | TGTGCCAGCAACCCGGTCTTTAGCAATCAGCCCCAGCATTTT
TRBJ1-3 | TRBD1 | . | TRBV6-6 | CASSAQGALYGNTIYF | TGTGCCAGCAGTGCACAGGGGGCGCTATATGGAAACACCATATATTTT
TRBJ2-7 | TRBD2 | . | TRBV27 | CASSLGGRTTYEQYF | TGTGCCAGCAGTTTGGGCGGGAGGACTACCTACGAGCAGTACTTC
TRBJ2-7 | TRBD2 | few | TRBV6-5 | CASSSSGSYYEQYF | TGTGCCAGCAGCTCCAGCGGGAGCTACTACGAGCAGTACTTC
TRBJ1-5 | TRBD1 | . | TRBV7-9 | CASSDGTGANQPQHF | TGTGCCAGCAGCGATGGGACAGGGGCAAATCAGCCCCAGCATTTT
TRBJ1-5 | TRBD1 | . | TRBV7-2 | CASSVPGQGNQPQHF | TGTGCCAGCAGCGTCCCGGGACAGGGTAATCAGCCCCAGCATTTT
TRBJ1-1 | . | . | TRBV18 | CASSSDDGTGGTEAFF | TGTGCCAGCTCATCAGACGACGGAACGGGTGGCACTGAAGCTTTCTTT
TRBJ2-1 | TRBD2 | . | TRBV28 | CASSFSGKGYNEQFF | TGTGCCAGCAGTTTTAGCGGGAAGGGCTACAATGAGCAGTTCTTC
TRBJ2-2 | TRBD2 | . | TRBV28 | CASSIRLAGGIPAGELFF | TGTGCCAGCAGTATCCGACTAGCGGGAGGAATCCCAGCCGGGGAGCTGTTTTTT
TRBJ1-3 | . | once | TRBV28 | CASSYGQYSGNTIYF | TGTGCCAGCAGCTACGGACAGTACTCTGGAAACACCATATATTTT
TRBJ2-3 | . | . | TRBV28 | CASSLAGDRPDTQYF | TGTGCCAGCAGTTTAGCGGGGGACAGGCCAGATACGCAGTATTTT
TRBJ2-7 | . | . | TRBV10-3 | CAIKREEDSYEQYF | TGTGCCATCAAAAGGGAGGAGGATTCCTACGAGCAGTACTTC
TRBJ2-1 | TRBD1 | . | TRBV13 | CASSLGTGLESYNEQFF | TGTGCCAGCAGCTTGGGGACAGGGCTTGAATCCTACAATGAGCAGTTCTTC
TRBJ2-7 | . | . | TRBV4-1 | CASSYDRNEQYF | TGCGCCAGCAGCTACGACAGGAACGAGCAGTACTTC
TRBJ2-5 | . | . | TRBV29-1 | CSVAREGETQYF | TGCAGCGTTGCCCGGGAAGGAGAGACCCAGTACTTC
TRBJ1-2 | . | . | TRBV9 | CASSVGGVTTGYTF | TGTGCCAGCAGCGTGGGCGGGGTAACGACTGGCTACACCTTC
TRBJ1-3 | . | few | TRBV15 | CATTRLSGNTIYF | TGTGCCACCACCAGACTCTCTGGAAACACCATATATTTT